Listed here are 26 T cell receptor beta chains from one sample, sequenced in a study of multiple sclerosis patients with progressive multifocal leukoencephalopathy. The time point denotes: before natalizumab initiation. Sequencing was performed with immunoSEQ multiplex PCR; in TCRdb, only in-frame clones are kept and a portion is missing. The repertoire holds 25,000 to 35,000 clones, with 70% to 90% as singletons. Sequencing was done on a sample of PBMCs. All receptors come from a human donor with multiple sclerosis.

This chain links TRBV6-1 with TRBJ2-7; maybe TRBD2 (7 bases). Deletions cut 6 bases from V and 7 bases from J, with 16 bases between. CDR1 is MNHNS and CDR2 is SASEGT in the germline V gene. The CDR3 spans 13 residues. CDR3 in DNA: TGTGCCAGCAGCTCGAGGGGGGGCGGGGAGCAGTACTTC. Its protein product is CASSSRGGGEQYF.

DNA of the CDR3: TGTGCCTGGAGTGGGGTATACAGGGGGCATACTGAAGCTTTCTTT. This codes for CAWSGVYRGHTEAFF. The chain carries TRBV30 and TRBJ1-1, with 9 bases aligning to TRBD1. V was pared by 1 base and J by 5 bases, with 8 bases of the junction left unmatched. Germline V gene lookup returns CDR1 GTSNPN and CDR2 SVGIG (reference sequence). The CDR3 has 15 residues.

Notes on this clone: The conserved phenylalanine or tryptophan is not found at the CDR3 terminus, so this likely reflects a read error. The chain carries TRBV18 and TRBJ1-2; TRBD1 is a possible D gene (5 bases). Germline V gives CDR1 KGHSH, CDR2 LQKENI. With 8 bases removed from V and 2 bases from J, the gap between germline ends came to 15 bases. The CDR3 has 14 amino acids. The CDR3 sequence is CASLRAGGNYGYTL. In nucleotides, the CDR3 is TGTGCCAGCCTCAGAGCGGGGGGGAACTATGGCTACACCCTC.

This rearrangement joins TRBV28 to TRBJ2-6, with D perhaps matching TRBD1 or TRBD2 (5 bases each). Germline V lookup: CDR1 MDHEN, CDR2 SYDVKM. The CDR3 extends over 19 amino acids. V was clipped by 3 bases and J by 0 bases, with 18 bases between them. The CDR3 DNA reads as TGTGCCAGCAGTTTTCCCCCGGGACCGCTGAGCTCTGGGGCCAACGTCCTGACTTTC. Translated: CASSFPPGPLSSGANVLTF.

The CDR3 here is CASGKRDTSNQPQHF. The CDR3 DNA follows: TGTGCCAGCGGGAAACGGGACACTAGCAATCAGCCCCAGCATTTT. This rearrangement joins TRBV6-1 to TRBJ1-5, with D possibly matching TRBD1 (6 bases). The V and J ends lost 8 bases and 0 bases respectively, with 14 bases between them. Germline assignment: CDR1 MNHNS and CDR2 SASEGT. The CDR3 is 15 residues long.

The gene calls are TRBV19 and TRBJ2-5; possible D gene TRBD2, 5 bases. The J call may not be correct, given that the DNA end is closer to TRBJ2-7. Looked up from germline, CDR1 is LNHDA and CDR2 is SQIVND (reference sequence). The CDR3 contains 14 residues. As DNA, the CDR3 is TGTGCCAGTAGTATACCCGGGATGAGGTACGAGCAGTACTTC. This gives the protein CASSIPGMRYEQYF.

The gene calls are TRBV4-2 and TRBJ1-6, with D tentatively TRBD1 (5 bases). The germline V gene has CDR1 LGHNA and CDR2 YNFKEQ. V was pared by 5 bases and J by 8 bases, with 10 bases between. The CDR3 loop spans 13 amino acids. The DNA for the CDR3 is TGTGCCAGCAGCTTCGCGGGGGATTCACCCCTCCACTTT. It is translated as CASSFAGDSPLHF.

The chain uses TRBV6-5 and TRBJ2-2, with 9 bases fitting TRBD1. The J segment lost 5 bases and the V segment lost 4 bases, leaving 5 bases of the junction unmatched. The germline V gene encodes CDR1 MNHEY and CDR2 SVGAGI. This CDR3 region has 15 residues. CDR3 region: CASSWPGQGTGELFF. The DNA of the CDR3 is TGTGCCAGCAGTTGGCCGGGACAGGGAACCGGGGAGCTGTTTTTT.

The rearrangement links TRBV2 to TRBJ2-1; D is unclear. V was clipped by 6 bases and J by 1 base, with 13 bases between them. Per germline, CDR1 SNHLY and CDR2 FYNNEI. The CDR3 runs to 15 residues. The CDR3 DNA sequence: TGTGCCAGCAGCCCCTCCCCCGGGTCCTACAATGAGCAGTTCTTC. This gives the protein CASSPSPGSYNEQFF.

This chain connects TRBV19 to TRBJ1-2, with TRBD1 matching over 9 bases. From germline, CDR1 is LNHDA and CDR2 SQIVND (reference sequence). The CDR3 is 16 residues long. With 5 bases clipped from V and 5 bases from J, the junction kept 12 bases outside the gene matches. The CDR3 spells CASSYPRDREYYGYTF. CDR3 nucleotides: TGTGCCAGTAGTTATCCCCGGGACAGGGAATATTATGGCTACACCTTC.

The gene calls are TRBV18 and TRBJ2-1; D uncertain. Trimming took 4 bases from V and 2 from J, leaving 12 bases between them. Germline CDR1 KGHSH, CDR2 LQKENI. This CDR3 is built from 15 residues. This CDR3 reads CASSLGIQTYNEQFF. DNA for the CDR3: TGTGCCAGCTCACTGGGTATCCAAACCTACAATGAGCAGTTCTTC.

This clone was observed a single time. The chain joins TRBV7-2 to TRBJ2-7; the D call may be TRBD1 or TRBD2 (5 bases each). The CDR3 has 15 residues. Trimming shortened V by 1 base and J by 3 bases, and 13 bases separated the two germline ends. The germline CDR1 and CDR2 sequences are SGHTA and FQGNSA. CDR3 residues: CASSLEWDGYYEQYF. As DNA, the CDR3 is TGTGCCAGCAGCTTAGAATGGGACGGATACTACGAGCAGTACTTC. The full variable domain, its missing parts supplied by reference TRBV7-2 and TRBJ2-7, is GAGVSQSPSNKVTEKGKDVELRCDPISGHTALYWYRQSLGQGLEFLIYFQGNSAPDKSGLPSDRFSAERTGGSVSTLTIQRTQQEDSAVYLCASSLEWDGYYEQYFGPGTRLTVT.

The rearrangement links TRBV15 to TRBJ2-1; 7 bases are shared with TRBD2. V shed 5 bases and J 1 base; nucleotides not matched to a gene: 5. This CDR3 has 15 amino acids. CDR1 and CDR2 from the germline V gene are LNHNV and YYDKDF (reference sequence). The CDR3 spells CATSLPSGSYNEQFF. CDR3 DNA: TGTGCCACCAGCCTCCCTAGCGGTTCCTACAATGAGCAGTTCTTC.

The chain joins TRBV10-2 to TRBJ2-1; D call uncertain. In germline, CDR1 is WSHSY, CDR2 SAAADI. The CDR3 length is 14 residues. Trimming stripped 3 bases from V and 2 bases from J, with 8 bases between. This CDR3 reads CASSDGPPYNEQFF. The CDR3 DNA sequence: TGCGCCAGCAGTGATGGGCCGCCCTACAATGAGCAGTTCTTC.

The rearrangement joins TRBV19 to TRBJ2-7, with D possibly matching TRBD1 (5 bases). CDR3 length equals 13 residues. Germline V gene lookup returns CDR1 LNHDA and CDR2 SQIVND (reference sequence). V shed 2 bases and J shed 4 bases, with 9 bases lying between them. CDR3 sequence: CASSINKGYEQYF. The CDR3 DNA reads TGTGCCAGTAGTATAAATAAGGGGTACGAGCAGTACTTC.

The rearrangement joins TRBV9 to TRBJ1-1; TRBD1 aligns across 8 bases. V was pared by 3 bases and J by 6 bases, with 7 bases of the junction left unmatched. Germline CDR1 SGDLS, CDR2 YYNGEE. The CDR3 consists of 14 residues. The DNA for the CDR3 is TGTGCCAGCAGCGAACAGGGGGAAGAGTCTGAAGCTTTCTTT. Its translation is CASSEQGEESEAFF.

The chain employs TRBV27 and TRBJ2-1; possibly TRBD2 for D (6 bases). V lost 7 bases and J 5 bases, leaving 21 bases between the germline ends. CDR3 length: 16 amino acids. Germline V gene data show CDR1 as MNHEY and CDR2 as SMNVEV (reference sequence). CDR3 region: CASKLGSGDYDNEQFF. The CDR3 bases are TGTGCCAGCAAGCTTGGTAGCGGAGACTACGACAATGAGCAGTTCTTC.

This chain joins TRBV7-8 and TRBJ1-6, with a weak D call TRBD1 (5 bases). Germline V gene data show CDR1 as SGHVS and CDR2 as FQNEAQ. This CDR3 has 16 residues. Between the trimmed V and J ends, which lost 0 bases and 7 bases, there was a span of 13 bases. The CDR3 region is CASSLARTPPNSPLHF. The DNA for the CDR3 is TGTGCCAGCAGCTTAGCAAGGACACCTCCGAATTCACCCCTCCACTTT.

Turning to this clone: The germline gene is not matched at one end of the junction; a read error may be the cause. This chain joins TRBV5-1 and TRBJ1-2; no firm D call. The CDR3 is 15 residues long. Per the germline V gene, CDR1 is SGHRS and CDR2 is YFSETQ. The CDR3 DNA sequence: TGCGCCAGCAGTCCCCCCGGATTTAGCCTCTATGACTACACCTTC. It translates to CASSPPGFSLYDYTF.

The rearrangement links TRBV20-1 to TRBJ2-5; D is uncertain. Trimming took 0 bases from V and 7 from J, leaving 6 bases between them. This CDR3 has 11 residues. From germline, CDR1 is DFQATT and CDR2 SNEGSKA (reference sequence). The CDR3 region has the DNA TGCAGTGCTAGAGAATCACGGACCCAGTACTTC. Its protein product is CSARESRTQYF.

The genes are TRBV30 and TRBJ1-1; D perhaps matches TRBD1 (6 bases). This CDR3 spans 12 amino acids. Germline assignment: CDR1 GTSNPN and CDR2 SVGIG (reference sequence). Trimming took 3 bases from V and 8 from J, leaving 13 bases between them. The CDR3 nucleotides are TGTGCCTGGAGCCCAACCGGGACAGAAGCTTTCTTT. Its protein product is CAWSPTGTEAFF.

The V and J genes are TRBV1 and TRBJ1-2; the table names TRBD1, a call not compared with the DNA. TRBV1 is a pseudogene segment. The CDR3 has 15 amino acids. The CDR3 spells CTSSQEGAGHYGYTF. CDR3 coding DNA: TGCACCAGCAGCCAAGAGGGGGCAGGGCACTATGGCTACACCTTC.

This clone showed up just once. CDR3 nucleotides: TGTGCCAGCAGCCGAGAAGGGCATCCTGAGGATACGCAGTATTTT. Residues: CASSREGHPEDTQYF. The gene calls are TRBV7-7 and TRBJ2-3; D is uncertain. V lost 5 bases to trimming and J lost 6 bases, with 18 bases between them. Germline CDR1 SSHAT, CDR2 FNYEAQ (reference sequence). This CDR3 region has 15 residues.

This clone was seen a single time. The V gene is TRBV27, the J gene TRBJ1-2, with TRBD1 identical over 9 bases. CDR1 and CDR2 (germline): MNHEY, SMNVEV (reference sequence). Trimming took 3 bases from V and 5 from J; bases not matched to a gene: 7. The CDR3 spans 15 residues. CDR3 bases: TGTGCCAGCAGTTTTTCCGGGACAGGGACATATGGCTACACCTTC. Its translation is CASSFSGTGTYGYTF.

The J gene is TRBJ1-5, the V gene TRBV4-2; the match to TRBD1 covers 9 bases. In germline, CDR1 is LGHNA, CDR2 YNFKEQ. Germline trimming cut 4 bases from V and 6 bases from J; bases unmatched to any gene: 4. This CDR3 has 14 residues. The CDR3: CASSPGQGRQPQHF. CDR3 DNA: TGTGCCAGCAGCCCGGGACAGGGACGTCAGCCCCAGCATTTT.

This clone was detected only once. V usage is TRBV6-1 and J usage is TRBJ1-4; TRBD1 matches 9 bases. Germline V lookup: CDR1 MNHNS, CDR2 SASEGT. V was clipped by 6 bases and J by 8 bases; unmatched bases: 7. The CDR3 is 14 amino acids. CDR3 DNA: TGTGCCAGCAGCTCTCCGGGACAGGGCGAAAAACTGTTTTTT. Its protein is CASSSPGQGEKLFF.